This T cell receptor beta chain was obtained from a study of cytomegalovirus exposure and HLA in healthy donors. This clone was counted between two and nine times. Amplification used 60 Vbeta primers and 13 Jbeta primers. TCRdb's table, derived via immunoSEQ multiplex PCR, lists solely in-frame clones and lacks some. The data contain around 190,000 clones, around 77% of them seen just once; the ten biggest clones take up over 2%. Trimming left V 8 bases short and J 1 base short, with 15 bases between. CDR3 length equals 15 residues. CDR1 and CDR2 (germline): SNHLY, FYNNEI. Sequencing was performed on PBMCs. The V and J genes are TRBV2 and TRBJ1-5; D gene unclear. This TCR came from a man between 60 and 70 years old in good health and CMV-seronegative. CDR3: CASSGGYGSNQPQHF. DNA of the CDR3: TGTGCCAGCTCTGGAGGGTATGGGAGCAATCAGCCCCAGCATTTT.